What follows is one TCR beta chain and its context. The data originate from a study of blood T cell repertoires in COVID-19. The overall study: T cells, B-cell-depleted T cells, or PBMCs provided the cDNA or gDNA that served as material.

The CDR3 sequence is 15 residues long. The germline V gene has CDR1 SGHAT and CDR2 FQNNGV. V gave up 1 base and J gave up 1 base; unmatched junction bases: 0. Authors' processing steps: Researchers report that nucleated cell counts were estimated from reference gene primer amplification. The repertoire was sequenced with immunoSEQ multiplex PCR; TCRdb's copy has only in-frame clones and lacks some. The D gene and trimming were derived from the DNA, and the V and J assignments and clone size from that table. The data show some 180,000 clones, under 85% seen once. This receptor was identified in a human donor in a cohort sampled during active COVID-19. The sample was peripheral blood. The rearrangement links TRBV11-2 to TRBJ2-5; 10 nucleotides agree with TRBD2. The CDR3 DNA reads as TGTGCCAGCAGCTTAGGACTAGCGGGCCAAGAGACCCAGTACTTC. Amino acids: CASSLGLAGQETQYF.